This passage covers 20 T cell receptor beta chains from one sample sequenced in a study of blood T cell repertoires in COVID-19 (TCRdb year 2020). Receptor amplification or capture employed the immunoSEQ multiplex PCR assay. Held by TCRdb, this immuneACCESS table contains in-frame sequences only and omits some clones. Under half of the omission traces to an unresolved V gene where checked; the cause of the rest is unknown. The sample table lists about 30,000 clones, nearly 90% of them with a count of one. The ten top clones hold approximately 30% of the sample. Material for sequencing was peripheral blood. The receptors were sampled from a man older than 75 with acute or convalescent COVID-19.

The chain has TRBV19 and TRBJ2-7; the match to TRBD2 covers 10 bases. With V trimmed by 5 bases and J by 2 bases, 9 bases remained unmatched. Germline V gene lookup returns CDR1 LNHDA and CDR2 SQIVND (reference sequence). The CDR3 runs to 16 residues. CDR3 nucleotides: TGTGCCAGTAGTCCCTACACTAGCGGGACAACCTACGAGCAGTACTTC. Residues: CASSPYTSGTTYEQYF.

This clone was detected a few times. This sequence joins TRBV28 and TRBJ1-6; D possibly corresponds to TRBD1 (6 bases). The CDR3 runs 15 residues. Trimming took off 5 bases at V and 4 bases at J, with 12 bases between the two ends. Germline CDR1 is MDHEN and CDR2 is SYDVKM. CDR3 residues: CASSPPTGYNSPLHF. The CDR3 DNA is TGTGCCAGCAGTCCGCCGACAGGATATAATTCACCCCTCCACTTT.

CDR3 in DNA: TGTGCCAGCAGCGCCAGGGGCGGGAGCTCCTACAATGAGCAGTTCTTC. Translating it yields CASSARGGSSYNEQFF. This chain uses TRBV5-4 with TRBJ2-1, with D perhaps matching TRBD2 (7 bases). The CDR3 extends over 16 amino acids. CDR1 SGHNT and CDR2 YYREEE come from the germline V gene (reference sequence). Trimming stripped 4 bases from V and 0 bases from J, with 14 bases between.

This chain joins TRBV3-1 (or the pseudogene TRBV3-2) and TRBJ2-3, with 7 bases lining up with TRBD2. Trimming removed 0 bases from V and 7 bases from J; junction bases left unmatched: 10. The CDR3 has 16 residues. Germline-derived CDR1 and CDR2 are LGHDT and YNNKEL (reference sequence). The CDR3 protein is CASSQEGGSGRNTQYF. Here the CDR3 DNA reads TGTGCCAGCAGCCAAGAGGGCGGGAGTGGGCGGAATACGCAGTATTTT.

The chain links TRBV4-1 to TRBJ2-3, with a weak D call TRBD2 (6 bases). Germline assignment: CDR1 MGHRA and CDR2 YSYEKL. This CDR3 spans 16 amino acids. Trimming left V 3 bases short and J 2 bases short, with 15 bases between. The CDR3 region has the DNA TGCGCCAGCAGCCAGAACCCGGGACTGGACACAGATACGCAGTATTTT. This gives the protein CASSQNPGLDTDTQYF.

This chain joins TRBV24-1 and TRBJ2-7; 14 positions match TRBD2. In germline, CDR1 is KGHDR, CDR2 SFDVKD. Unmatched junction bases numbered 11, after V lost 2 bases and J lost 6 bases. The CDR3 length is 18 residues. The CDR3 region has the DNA TGTGCCACCAGTGATTGTCCCGGGACTAGCGGGAGTCGGGTCGAGCAGTACTTC. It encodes CATSDCPGTSGSRVEQYF.

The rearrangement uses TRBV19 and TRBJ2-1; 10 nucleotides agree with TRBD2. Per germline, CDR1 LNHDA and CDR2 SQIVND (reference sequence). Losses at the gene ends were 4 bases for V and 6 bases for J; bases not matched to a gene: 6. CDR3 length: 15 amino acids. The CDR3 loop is CASSTALAGGNEQFF. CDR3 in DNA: TGTGCCAGTAGTACCGCGTTAGCGGGAGGCAATGAGCAGTTCTTC.

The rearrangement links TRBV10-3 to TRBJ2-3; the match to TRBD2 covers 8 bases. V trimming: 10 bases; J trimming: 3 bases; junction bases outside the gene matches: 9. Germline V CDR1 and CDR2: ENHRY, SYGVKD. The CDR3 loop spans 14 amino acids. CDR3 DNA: TGTGCCACACGGAGAGCGGGAGATACAGATACGCAGTATTTT. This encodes CATRRAGDTDTQYF.

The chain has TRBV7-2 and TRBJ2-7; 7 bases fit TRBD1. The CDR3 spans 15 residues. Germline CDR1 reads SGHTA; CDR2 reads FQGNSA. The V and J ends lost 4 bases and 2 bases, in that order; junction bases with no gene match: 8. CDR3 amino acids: CASSSYRGSPYEQYF. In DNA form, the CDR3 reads TGTGCCAGCAGCTCCTACAGGGGTTCGCCCTACGAGCAGTACTTC.

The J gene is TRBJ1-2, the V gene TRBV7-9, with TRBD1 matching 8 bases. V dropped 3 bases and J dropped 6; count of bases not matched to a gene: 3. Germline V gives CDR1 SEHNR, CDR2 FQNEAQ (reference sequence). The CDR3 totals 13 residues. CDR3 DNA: TGTGCCAGCAGCTTCAACAGGGGGGATGGCTACACCTTC. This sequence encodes CASSFNRGDGYTF.

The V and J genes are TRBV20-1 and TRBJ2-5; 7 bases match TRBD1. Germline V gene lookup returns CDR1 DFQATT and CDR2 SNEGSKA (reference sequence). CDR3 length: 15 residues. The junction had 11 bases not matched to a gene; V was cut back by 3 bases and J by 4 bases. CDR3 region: CSASERGLGRETQYF. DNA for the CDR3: TGCAGTGCTAGTGAGAGGGGGCTGGGGAGAGAGACCCAGTACTTC.

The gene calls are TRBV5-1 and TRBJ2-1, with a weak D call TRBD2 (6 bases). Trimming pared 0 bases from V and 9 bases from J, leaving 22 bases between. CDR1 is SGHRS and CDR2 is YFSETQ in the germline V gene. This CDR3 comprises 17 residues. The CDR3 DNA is TGCGCCAGCAGCTTGGGCGGGGTTGGCACCAGCCGCGGTGAGCAGTTCTTC. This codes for CASSLGGVGTSRGEQFF.

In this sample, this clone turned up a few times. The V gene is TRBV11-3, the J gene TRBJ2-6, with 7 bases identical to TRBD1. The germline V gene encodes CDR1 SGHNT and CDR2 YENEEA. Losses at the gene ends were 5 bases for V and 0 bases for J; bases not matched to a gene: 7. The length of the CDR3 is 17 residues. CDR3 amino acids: CASSEGQVLSGANVLTF. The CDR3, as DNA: TGTGCCAGCAGCGAAGGACAGGTTCTCTCTGGGGCCAACGTCCTGACTTTC.

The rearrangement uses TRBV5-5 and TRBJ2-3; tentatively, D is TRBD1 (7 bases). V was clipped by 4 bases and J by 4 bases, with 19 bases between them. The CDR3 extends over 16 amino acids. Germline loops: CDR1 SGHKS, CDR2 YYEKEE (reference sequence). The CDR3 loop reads CASSTSQGGLSDTQYF. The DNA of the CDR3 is TGTGCCAGCAGCACCTCCCAGGGGGGACTCTCAGATACGCAGTATTTT.

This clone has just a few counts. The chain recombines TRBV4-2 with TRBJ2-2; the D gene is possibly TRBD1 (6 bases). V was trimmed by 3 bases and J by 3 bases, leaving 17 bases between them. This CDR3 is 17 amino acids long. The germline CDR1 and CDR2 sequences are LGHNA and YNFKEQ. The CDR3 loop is CASSHHYRAAHTGELFF. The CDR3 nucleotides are TGTGCCAGCAGCCACCACTACAGGGCGGCGCACACCGGGGAGCTGTTTTTT.

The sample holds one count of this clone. The CDR3 reads CAWSPPRGDQPQHF. CDR3 coding DNA: TGTGCCTGGAGCCCCCCCCGGGGGGATCAGCCCCAGCATTTT. This chain connects TRBV30 to TRBJ1-5; a weak D match, TRBD1 (5 bases). In germline, CDR1 is GTSNPN, CDR2 SVGIG (reference sequence). This CDR3 contains 14 residues. V lost 3 bases and J 5 bases, leaving 14 bases between the germline ends.

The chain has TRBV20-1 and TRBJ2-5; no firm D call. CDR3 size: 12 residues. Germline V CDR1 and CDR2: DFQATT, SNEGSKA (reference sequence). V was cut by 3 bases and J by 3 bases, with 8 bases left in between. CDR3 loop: CSASTVEETQYF. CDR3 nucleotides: TGCAGTGCTAGTACAGTGGAAGAGACCCAGTACTTC.

The CDR3 is CASSLGQGAYNEQFF. The CDR3, as DNA: TGTGCCAGCAGTTTAGGGCAGGGGGCCTACAATGAGCAGTTCTTC. The chain uses TRBV27 and TRBJ2-1; 7 bases are shared with TRBD1. The trim removed 2 bases at V and 2 bases at J, leaving 3 bases unmatched. The CDR3 sequence is 15 residues long. Germline V gives CDR1 MNHEY, CDR2 SMNVEV (reference sequence).

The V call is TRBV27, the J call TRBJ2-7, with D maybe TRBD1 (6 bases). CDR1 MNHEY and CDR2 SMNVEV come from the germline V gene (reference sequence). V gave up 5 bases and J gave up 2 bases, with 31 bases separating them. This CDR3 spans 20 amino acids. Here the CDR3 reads CASSITQTGAGDPTAYEQYF. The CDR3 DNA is TGTGCCAGCAGTATAACCCAGACAGGAGCCGGAGATCCTACCGCCTACGAGCAGTACTTC.

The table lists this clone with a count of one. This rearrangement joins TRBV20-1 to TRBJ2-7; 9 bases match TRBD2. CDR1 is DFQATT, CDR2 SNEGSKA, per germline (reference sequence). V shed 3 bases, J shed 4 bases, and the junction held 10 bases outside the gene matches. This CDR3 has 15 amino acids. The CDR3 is CSASSGSVGGYEQYF. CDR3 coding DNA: TGCAGTGCTAGTAGCGGGAGTGTCGGTGGTTACGAGCAGTACTTC.